This T cell receptor beta chain was found in a study of naive and memory T cell subsets. An equimolar mix of two oligonucleotides served as the beta constant-region primer for TRBC1 and TRBC2. TCRdb reanalysed the UMI-ligation and nested PCR reads using MiXCR and keeps one entry per CDR3 protein. The sample holds some 83,000 distinct CDR3 sequences, around 13% seen once. CDR1 KGHSH and CDR2 LQKENI come from the germline V gene. CDR3 length: 20 amino acids. V shed 0 bases, J shed 0 bases, and the junction held 11 bases outside the gene matches. Study conclusions and caveats: Each distinct alpha or beta sequence counts as one clonotype. Expression changes during T cell differentiation may affect RNA-based TCR counts. From naive to CM, EM and EMRA, diversity decreased and Gini increased.

This clonotype was seen a handful of times. What it recognizes is unknown. The source of this sequence is a human donor in good health. This chain joins TRBV18 and TRBJ2-1; 10 bases map to TRBD2. Sequencing was performed on central memory CD4+ T cells from blood. CDR3 nucleotide sequence: TGTGCCAGCTCACCACCGAGTTCTAGCGGGAGCTCCCTCTCCTACAATGAGCAGTTCTTC. Its translation: CASSPPSSSGSSLSYNEQFF.